One sample yielded the 4 T cell receptor beta chains listed below, sequenced in a study of shared clonotypes between healthy human individuals. The data were produced by immunoSEQ multiplex PCR, yet TCRdb's version contains in-frame clones alone and is incomplete. The table lists around 580,000 clones, 95% to 98% of them singletons. CD8 cells regarded as naive lacked CD45RO, were positively chosen for CCR7, and omitted terminally differentiated effector memory CD45RA+ cells. Sequenced input: naive CD8+ T cells sorted from blood. The receptor source for this set is a man under 40 in good health.

The chain employs TRBV5-4 and TRBJ2-7, with a tentative D call TRBD2 (5 bases). Trimming removed 6 bases from V and 1 base from J, with 14 bases in between. The CDR3 length is 14 residues. Germline V gene sequence: CDR1 SGHNT, CDR2 YYREEE (reference sequence). CDR3 amino acids: CASTSGRESYEQYF. The CDR3 DNA reads TGTGCCAGCACCTCAGGACGGGAATCCTACGAGCAGTACTTC.

Remarks on this clone: The sample holds other DNA sequences that translate to the same CDR3. The chain employs TRBV5-8 and TRBJ2-7, with D perhaps matching TRBD1 (7 bases). The CDR3 contains 14 residues. Trimming cost V 3 bases and J 2 bases, with 12 bases left between them. Germline CDR1 reads SGHTS; CDR2 reads YDEGEE. The CDR3: CASSSAGGTYEQYF. The DNA of the CDR3 is TGTGCCAGCAGCTCGGCAGGGGGGACCTACGAGCAGTACTTC. Full variable domain (remainder filled in from reference TRBV5-8 and TRBJ2-7): EAGVTQSPTHLIKTRGQQATLRCSPISGHTSVYWYQQALGLGLQFLLWYDEGEERNRGNFPPRFSGRQFPNYSSELNVNALELEDSALYLCASSSAGGTYEQYFGPGTRLTVT.

The chain couples TRBV29-1 to TRBJ2-3; TRBD2 is a possible D gene (6 bases). The V gene lost 4 bases and the J gene lost 4 bases, with 15 bases spanning the gap. The CDR3 is 14 amino acids. In germline, CDR1 is SQVTM, CDR2 ANQGSEA. The CDR3 DNA is TGCAGCGTTGGGCCTCCCGGGGAGGCAGATACGCAGTATTTT. It is translated as CSVGPPGEADTQYF.

V is TRBV18 and J is TRBJ1-1, with 7 positions matching TRBD1. From germline, CDR1 is KGHSH and CDR2 LQKENI. The CDR3 totals 17 residues. V was pared by 3 bases and J by 3 bases, with 13 bases of the junction left unmatched. The CDR3: CASSPRGGGASDTEAFF. DNA of the CDR3: TGTGCCAGCTCACCCCGGGGAGGGGGCGCTTCGGACACTGAAGCTTTCTTT. The full variable domain, its missing parts supplied by reference TRBV18 and TRBJ1-1, is NAGVMQNPRHLVRRRGQEARLRCSPMKGHSHVYWYRQLPEEGLKFMVYLQKENIIDESGMPKERFSAEFPKEGPSILRIQQVVRGDSAAYFCASSPRGGGASDTEAFFGQGTRLTVV.